What follows are 2 T cell receptor beta chains derived from one specimen sequenced in a study of monozygotic twins with inflammatory bowel disease (dated by TCRdb to the late 2010s). The library was prepared using 5' RACE. Sequencer: Illumina HiSeq 2500. Reprocessed by TCRdb, the reads give a single entry per CDR3 protein sequence, without DNA. The sample's records list approximately 330,000 distinct CDR3 sequences. The ten largest clonotypes hold approximately 2% of the sample. The material sequenced was blood. All receptors derive from a human donor with ulcerative colitis or Crohn's disease, or a healthy co-twin of an affected twin (not recorded which).

The genes are TRBV6-5 and TRBJ2-6. This CDR3 has 17 residues. The germline V gene encodes CDR1 MNHEY and CDR2 SVGAGI. This chain's CDR3 is CASSYHDLDSGANVLTF.

V usage is TRBV12-3 or TRBV12-4 and J usage is TRBJ2-4; TCRdb's D gene call, TRBD1, goes unchecked for lack of DNA. The CDR3 consists of 14 residues. This CDR3 is CASSLGQSQNIQYF.